These 9 T cell receptor beta chains originate from one sample sequenced in a study of blood T cell repertoires in COVID-19. The table came from immunoSEQ multiplex PCR; TCRdb's copy has only in-frame clones and leaves some out. This sample has about 230,000 clones, with 87% found just once. Input material: PBMCs or T cells enriched from blood (not recorded which). The receptors were sampled from a man aged 25-45 years who had recovered from COVID-19.

The rearrangement joins TRBV28 to TRBJ1-3; no firm D call. CDR1 is MDHEN and CDR2 is SYDVKM in the germline V gene. The ends were cut back, 8 bases at V and 0 bases at J, with 14 bases in the middle. This CDR3 region has 15 residues. CDR3 nucleotide sequence: TGTGCCAGCTTATCTTACAGCAGCTCTGGAAACACCATATATTTT. It translates to CASLSYSSSGNTIYF.

CDR3 region: CASSPRTSGQLNTEAFF. The CDR3 bases are TGTGCCAGTAGTCCCAGGACAAGTGGACAACTGAACACTGAAGCTTTCTTT. J is TRBJ1-1 and V is TRBV19; possibly TRBD1 for D (5 bases). Germline lookup yields CDR1 LNHDA and CDR2 SQIVND (reference sequence). This CDR3 is built from 17 residues. V lost 5 bases, J lost 0 bases, and 19 bases lay in between.

The chain has TRBV7-9 and TRBJ1-1, with no clear D. The CDR3 has 13 residues. V was cut by 4 bases and J by 2 bases, with 8 bases left in between. In germline, CDR1 is SEHNR, CDR2 FQNEAQ (reference sequence). For the CDR3, the DNA is TGTGCCAGCAGCTCCACATCTAACACTGAAGCTTTCTTT. The encoded protein is CASSSTSNTEAFF.

V is TRBV29-1 and J is TRBJ1-1, with a tentative D call TRBD1 (6 bases). Per germline, CDR1 SQVTM and CDR2 ANQGSEA. V was pared by 2 bases and J by 4 bases, with 14 bases between. This CDR3 spans 14 amino acids. CDR3 in DNA: TGCAGCGTTGAAATAACAGGGCAAGGCACTGAAGCTTTCTTT. This gives the protein CSVEITGQGTEAFF.

The CDR3 DNA is TGTGCCAGCAGCCAAGGTAGTCTGTACAGGGGAGACTACGAGCAGTACTTC. It translates to CASSQGSLYRGDYEQYF. The J gene is TRBJ2-7, the V gene TRBV3-1 (or the pseudogene TRBV3-2); 7 bases fit TRBD1. This CDR3 is built from 17 residues. Germline CDR1 reads LGHDT; CDR2 reads YNNKEL (reference sequence). Unmatched junction bases numbered 12, after V lost 1 base and J lost 3 bases.

The chain joins TRBV19 to TRBJ2-1; 7 bases match TRBD1. CDR1 is LNHDA and CDR2 is SQIVND in the germline V gene (reference sequence). The CDR3 covers 15 residues. V shed 3 bases and J 9 bases; nucleotides not matched to a gene: 11. The CDR3 nucleotides read TGTGCCAGTAGTATCAAAGGGGACAGCTTTATTGAGCAGTTCTTC. Its protein product is CASSIKGDSFIEQFF. Complete variable domain (other parts from reference TRBV19 and TRBJ2-1): DGGITQSPKYLFRKEGQNVTLSCEQNLNHDAMYWYRQDPGQGLRLIYYSQIVNDFQKGDIAEGYSVSREKKESFPLTVTSAQKNPTAFYLCASSIKGDSFIEQFFGPGTRLTVL.

The genes are TRBV11-3 and TRBJ2-1, with D maybe TRBD2 (6 bases). The CDR3 runs 15 residues. Germline CDR1 reads SGHNT; CDR2 reads YENEEA. V was cut by 0 bases and J by 4 bases, with 10 bases left in between. The CDR3 sequence is CASSLEGGIYNEQFF. The CDR3, as DNA: TGTGCCAGCAGCTTAGAAGGCGGGATTTACAATGAGCAGTTCTTC.

V is TRBV5-1 and J is TRBJ2-5; 10 positions match TRBD1. Germline trimming cut 2 bases from V and 4 bases from J; bases unmatched to any gene: 2. The CDR3 has 14 residues. Looked up from germline, CDR1 is SGHRS and CDR2 is YFSETQ. The CDR3 is CASSFRDRGETQYF. The CDR3 DNA is TGCGCCAGCAGCTTCCGGGACAGGGGAGAGACCCAGTACTTC.

About this clone itself: The junction does not match germline at one end; this may be a read error. The chain carries TRBV28 and TRBJ2-7; 8 bases fit TRBD2. CDR1 and CDR2 from the germline V gene are MDHEN and SYDVKM. The CDR3 has 13 amino acids. CDR3 residues: CASRRAGAYEQCF. Here the CDR3 DNA reads TGTGCCAGCAGGAGAGCGGGGGCCTACGAGCAGTGCTTC.